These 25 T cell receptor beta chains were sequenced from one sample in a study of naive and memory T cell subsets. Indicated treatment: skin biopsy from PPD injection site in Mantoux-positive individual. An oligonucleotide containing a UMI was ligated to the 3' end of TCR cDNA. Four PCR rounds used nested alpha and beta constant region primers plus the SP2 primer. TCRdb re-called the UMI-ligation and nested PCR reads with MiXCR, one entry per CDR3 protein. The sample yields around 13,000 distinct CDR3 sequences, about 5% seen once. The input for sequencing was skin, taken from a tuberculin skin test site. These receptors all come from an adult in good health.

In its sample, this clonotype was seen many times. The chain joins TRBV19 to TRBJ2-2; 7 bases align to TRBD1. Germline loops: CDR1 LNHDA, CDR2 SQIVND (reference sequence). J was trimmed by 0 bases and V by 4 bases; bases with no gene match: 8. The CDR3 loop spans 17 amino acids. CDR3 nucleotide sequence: TGTGCCAGTAGTACCAGGGGGAATTACGCGAACACCGGGGAGCTGTTTTTT. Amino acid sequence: CASSTRGNYANTGELFF.

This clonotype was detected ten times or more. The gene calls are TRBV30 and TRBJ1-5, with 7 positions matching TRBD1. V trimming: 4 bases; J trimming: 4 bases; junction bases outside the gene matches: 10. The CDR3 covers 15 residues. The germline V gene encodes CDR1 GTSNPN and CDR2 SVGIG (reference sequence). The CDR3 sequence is CAWTLPDRINQPQHF. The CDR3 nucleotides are TGTGCCTGGACCCTACCGGACAGGATAAATCAGCCCCAGCATTTT.

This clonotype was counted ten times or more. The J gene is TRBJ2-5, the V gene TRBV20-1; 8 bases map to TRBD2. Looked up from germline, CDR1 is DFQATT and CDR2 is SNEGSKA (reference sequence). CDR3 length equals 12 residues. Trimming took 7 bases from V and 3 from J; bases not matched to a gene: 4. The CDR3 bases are TGCAGTGTGACGGGGGGGAAAGAGACCCAGTACTTC. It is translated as CSVTGGKETQYF.

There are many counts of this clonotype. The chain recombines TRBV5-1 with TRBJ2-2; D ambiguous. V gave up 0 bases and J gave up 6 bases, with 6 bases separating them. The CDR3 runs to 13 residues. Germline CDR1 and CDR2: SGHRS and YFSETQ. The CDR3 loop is CASSLGPAGELFF. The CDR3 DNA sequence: TGCGCCAGCAGCTTGGGCCCCGCCGGGGAGCTGTTTTTT.

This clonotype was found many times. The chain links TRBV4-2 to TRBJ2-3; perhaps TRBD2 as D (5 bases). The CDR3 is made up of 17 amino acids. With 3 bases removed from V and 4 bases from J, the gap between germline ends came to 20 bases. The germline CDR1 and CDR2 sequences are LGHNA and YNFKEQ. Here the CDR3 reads CASSQEPQSWRADTQYF. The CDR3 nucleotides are TGTGCCAGCAGCCAGGAGCCACAAAGCTGGCGGGCAGATACGCAGTATTTT.

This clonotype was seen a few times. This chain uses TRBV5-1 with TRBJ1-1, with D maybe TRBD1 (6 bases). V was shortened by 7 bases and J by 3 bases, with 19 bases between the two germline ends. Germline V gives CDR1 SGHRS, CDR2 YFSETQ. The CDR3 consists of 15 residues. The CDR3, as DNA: TGCGCCAGCCGACAGGTTACTACTTCCCACACTGAAGCTTTCTTT. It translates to CASRQVTTSHTEAFF.

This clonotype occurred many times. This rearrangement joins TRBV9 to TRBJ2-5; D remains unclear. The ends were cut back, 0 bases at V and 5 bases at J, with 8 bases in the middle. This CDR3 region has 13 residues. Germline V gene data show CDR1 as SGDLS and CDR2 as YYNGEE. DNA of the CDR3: TGTGCCAGCAGCGTAGATTTAACGGAGACCCAGTACTTC. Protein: CASSVDLTETQYF.

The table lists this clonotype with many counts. The CDR3: CASSVQLAGIGELFF. In DNA form, the CDR3 reads TGTGCCAGCAGCGTTCAACTAGCGGGGATCGGGGAGCTGTTTTTT. J is TRBJ2-2 and V is TRBV9, with 10 bases fitting TRBD2. Germline CDR1 SGDLS, CDR2 YYNGEE. The CDR3 loop spans 15 amino acids. V was clipped by 2 bases and J by 7 bases; unmatched bases: 5.

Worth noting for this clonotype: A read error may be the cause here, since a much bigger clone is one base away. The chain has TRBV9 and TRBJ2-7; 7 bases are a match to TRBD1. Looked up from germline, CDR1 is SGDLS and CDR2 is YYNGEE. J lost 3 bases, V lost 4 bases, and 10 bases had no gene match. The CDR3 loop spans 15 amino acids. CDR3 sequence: CASSPGQLSRYEQYF. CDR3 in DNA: TGTGCCAGCAGCCCGGGACAGTTGTCCCGCTACGAGCAGTACTTC. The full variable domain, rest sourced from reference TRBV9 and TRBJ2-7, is DSGVTQTPKHLITATGQRVTLRCSPRSGDLSVYWYQQSLDQGLQFLIQYYNGEERAKGNILERFSAQQFPDLHSELNLSSLELGDSALYFCASSPGQLSRYEQYFGPGTRLTVT.

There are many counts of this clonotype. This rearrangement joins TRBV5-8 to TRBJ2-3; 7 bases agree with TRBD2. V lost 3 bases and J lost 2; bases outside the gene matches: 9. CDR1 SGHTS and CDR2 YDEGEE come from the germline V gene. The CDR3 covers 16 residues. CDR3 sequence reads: CASSWAASGYTDTQYF. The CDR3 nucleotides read TGTGCCAGCAGCTGGGCGGCTAGCGGATACACAGATACGCAGTATTTT.

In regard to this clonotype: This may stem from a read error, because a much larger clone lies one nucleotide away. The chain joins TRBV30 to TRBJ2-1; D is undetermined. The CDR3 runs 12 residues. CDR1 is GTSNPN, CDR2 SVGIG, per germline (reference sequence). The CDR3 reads CAWSGGYHEQFF. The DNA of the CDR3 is TGTGCCTGGAGTGGTGGCTACCATGAGCAGTTCTTC.

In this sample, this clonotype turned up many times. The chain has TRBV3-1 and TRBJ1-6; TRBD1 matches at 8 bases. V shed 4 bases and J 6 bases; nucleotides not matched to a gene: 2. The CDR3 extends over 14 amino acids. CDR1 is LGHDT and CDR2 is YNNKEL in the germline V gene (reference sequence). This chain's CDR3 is CASSPTGGNSPLHF. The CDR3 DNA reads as TGTGCCAGCAGCCCAACAGGGGGTAATTCACCCCTCCACTTT.

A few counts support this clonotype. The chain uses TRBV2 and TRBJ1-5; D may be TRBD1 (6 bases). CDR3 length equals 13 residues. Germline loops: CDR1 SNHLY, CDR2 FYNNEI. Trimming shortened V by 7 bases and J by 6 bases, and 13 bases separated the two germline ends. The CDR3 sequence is CASTRTEIQPQHF. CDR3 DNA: TGTGCCAGCACCCGGACAGAAATTCAGCCCCAGCATTTT.

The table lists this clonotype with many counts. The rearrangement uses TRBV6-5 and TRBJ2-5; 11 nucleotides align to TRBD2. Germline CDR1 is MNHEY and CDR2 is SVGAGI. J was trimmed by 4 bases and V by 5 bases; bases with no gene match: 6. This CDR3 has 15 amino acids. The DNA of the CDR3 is TGTGCCAGCAGTCCGCGACTAGCGGGGTTAGAGACCCAGTACTTC. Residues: CASSPRLAGLETQYF.

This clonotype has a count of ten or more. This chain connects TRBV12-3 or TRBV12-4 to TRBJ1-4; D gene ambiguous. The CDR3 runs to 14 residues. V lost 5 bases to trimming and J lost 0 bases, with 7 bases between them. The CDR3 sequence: CASSEQATNEKLFF. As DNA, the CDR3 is TGTGCCAGCAGTGAACAAGCAACTAATGAAAAACTGTTTTTT.

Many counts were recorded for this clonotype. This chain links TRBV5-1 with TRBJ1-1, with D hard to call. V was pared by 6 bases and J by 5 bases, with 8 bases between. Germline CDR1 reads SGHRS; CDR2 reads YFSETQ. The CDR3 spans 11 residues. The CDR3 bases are TGCGCCAGCACCGCGGGAACTGAAGCTTTCTTT. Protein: CASTAGTEAFF.

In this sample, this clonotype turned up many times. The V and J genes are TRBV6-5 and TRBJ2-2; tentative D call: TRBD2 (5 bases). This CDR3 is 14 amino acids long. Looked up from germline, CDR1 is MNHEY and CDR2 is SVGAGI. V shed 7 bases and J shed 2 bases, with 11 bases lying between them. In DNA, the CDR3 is TGTGCCAGCACCCGGACTTTTAACACCGGGGAGCTGTTTTTT. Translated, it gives CASTRTFNTGELFF.

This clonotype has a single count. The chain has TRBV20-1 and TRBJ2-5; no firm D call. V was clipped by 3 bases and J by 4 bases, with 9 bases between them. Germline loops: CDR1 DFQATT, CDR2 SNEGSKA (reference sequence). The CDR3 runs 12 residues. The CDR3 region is CSASPTGETQYF. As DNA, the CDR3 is TGCAGTGCTAGCCCTACGGGAGAGACCCAGTACTTC.

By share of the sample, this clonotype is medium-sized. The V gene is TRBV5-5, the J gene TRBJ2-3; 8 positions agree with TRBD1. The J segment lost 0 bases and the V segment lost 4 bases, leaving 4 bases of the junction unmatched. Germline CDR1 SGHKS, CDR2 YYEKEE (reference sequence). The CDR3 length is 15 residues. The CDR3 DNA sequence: TGTGCCAGCAGCCAGGGGGCTTTCAGCACAGATACGCAGTATTTT. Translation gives CASSQGAFSTDTQYF.

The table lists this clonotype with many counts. CDR3 sequence reads: CASSAGQGTDTQYF. The CDR3 DNA reads as TGTGCCAGCAGTGCGGGACAGGGCACAGATACGCAGTATTTT. This rearrangement joins TRBV6-1 to TRBJ2-3; 8 nucleotides align to TRBD1. Germline-derived CDR1 and CDR2 are MNHNS and SASEGT. This CDR3 is built from 14 residues. J was trimmed by 1 base and V by 4 bases; bases with no gene match: 1.

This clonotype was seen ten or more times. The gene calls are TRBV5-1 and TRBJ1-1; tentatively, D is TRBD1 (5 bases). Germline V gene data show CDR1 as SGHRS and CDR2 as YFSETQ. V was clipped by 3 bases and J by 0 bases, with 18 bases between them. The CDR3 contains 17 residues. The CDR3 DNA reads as TGCGCCAGCAGCTCTGGGGGTAACTCGGCCATGAACACTGAAGCTTTCTTT. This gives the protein CASSSGGNSAMNTEAFF.

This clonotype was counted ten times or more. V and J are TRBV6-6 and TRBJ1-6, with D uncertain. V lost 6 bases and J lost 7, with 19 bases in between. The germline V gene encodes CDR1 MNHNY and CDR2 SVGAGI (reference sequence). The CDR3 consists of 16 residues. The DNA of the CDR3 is TGTGCCAGCAGCAAATTAGCACGGTTACTCAATTCACCCCTCCACTTT. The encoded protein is CASSKLARLLNSPLHF.

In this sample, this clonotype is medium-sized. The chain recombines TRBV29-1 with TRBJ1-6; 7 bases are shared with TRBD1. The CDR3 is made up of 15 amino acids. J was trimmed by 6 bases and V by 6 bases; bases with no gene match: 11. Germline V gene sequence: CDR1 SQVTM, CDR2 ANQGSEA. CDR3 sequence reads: CSVSAGTVSNSPLHF. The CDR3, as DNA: TGCAGCGTGTCCGCCGGGACAGTGAGTAATTCACCCCTCCACTTT.

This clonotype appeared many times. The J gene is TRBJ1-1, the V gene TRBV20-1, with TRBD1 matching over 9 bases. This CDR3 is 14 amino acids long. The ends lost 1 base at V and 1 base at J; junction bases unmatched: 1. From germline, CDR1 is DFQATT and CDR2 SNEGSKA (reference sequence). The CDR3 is CSARGTGANTEAFF. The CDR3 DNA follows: TGCAGTGCTAGAGGGACAGGGGCGAACACTGAAGCTTTCTTT.

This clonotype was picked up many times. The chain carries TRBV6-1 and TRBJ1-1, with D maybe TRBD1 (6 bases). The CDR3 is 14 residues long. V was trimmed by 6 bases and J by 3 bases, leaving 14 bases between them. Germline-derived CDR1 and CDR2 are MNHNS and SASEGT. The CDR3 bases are TGTGCCAGCAGCTACTACAGGGAGGACACTGAAGCTTTCTTT. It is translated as CASSYYREDTEAFF.